This entry lists 10 T cell receptor beta chains sequenced from one sample in a study of technical replicates of blood from several donors. Clones were sequenced by immunoSEQ multiplex PCR, and TCRdb holds only the in-frame ones, with some missing. The table has some 80,000 clones, 90% to 97% seen once; the top ten hold about 0.36%. Sequenced: T cells isolated from PBMCs. Source of these receptors: a human donor in good health.

V gene TRBV6-5 combines with J gene TRBJ2-5, with TRBD2 matching 7 bases. The CDR3 has 15 amino acids. CDR1 and CDR2 from the germline V gene are MNHEY and SVGAGI. V shed 3 bases and J 5 bases; nucleotides not matched to a gene: 9. CDR3 DNA: TGTGCCAGCAGTTATAGCGGGCCGGGTGGGGAGACCCAGTACTTC. It is translated as CASSYSGPGGETQYF.

The sample holds a few counts of this clone. The chain joins TRBV11-3 to TRBJ1-5; no definite D call. Per the germline V gene, CDR1 is SGHNT and CDR2 is YENEEA. V lost 5 bases and J lost 0, with 11 bases in between. The length of the CDR3 is 15 residues. CDR3 nucleotide sequence: TGTGCCAGCAGCCCCTCAGCGGGTAGCAATCAGCCCCAGCATTTT. It codes for CASSPSAGSNQPQHF. Full variable domain (missing parts from reference TRBV11-3 and TRBJ1-5): EAGVVQSPRYKIIEKKQPVAFWCNPISGHNTLYWYLQNLGQGPELLIRYENEEAVDDSQLPKDRFSAERLKGVDSTLKIQPAELGDSAVYLCASSPSAGSNQPQHFGDGTRLSIL.

The V call is TRBV27, the J call TRBJ1-1; D is unresolved. CDR1 is MNHEY, CDR2 SMNVEV, per germline (reference sequence). This CDR3 region has 12 residues. Trimming pared 5 bases from V and 8 bases from J, leaving 12 bases between. In nucleotides, the CDR3 is TGTGCCAGCAGTCAAAGCCCCCCCGAAGCTTTCTTT. Translated, it gives CASSQSPPEAFF.

J is TRBJ2-5 and V is TRBV10-2; D perhaps matches TRBD1 (5 bases). Trimming left V 4 bases short and J 2 bases short, with 8 bases between. The CDR3 is 13 residues long. The germline gives CDR1 WSHSY, CDR2 SAAADI. CDR3: CASSGQLQETQYF. CDR3 nucleotides: TGCGCCAGCAGTGGACAGCTACAAGAGACCCAGTACTTC.

CDR3 in DNA: TGTGCCAGCAACACCGGGACAGGGGGCACCGGGGAGCTGTTTTTT. Encoded protein: CASNTGTGGTGELFF. This sequence joins TRBV11-3 and TRBJ2-2; 11 bases are a match to TRBD1. Losses at the gene ends were 7 bases for V and 4 bases for J; bases not matched to a gene: 5. The CDR3 is 15 residues long. The germline gives CDR1 SGHNT, CDR2 YENEEA.

This chain links TRBV11-3 with TRBJ2-7; 7 nucleotides agree with TRBD2. The CDR3 spans 16 residues. V lost 5 bases, J lost 0 bases, and 10 bases stayed unmatched. The germline V gene has CDR1 SGHNT and CDR2 YENEEA. CDR3 sequence (DNA): TGTGCCAGCAGCCCCAATTTTGAGCGGGGCTCCTACGAGCAGTACTTC. Protein product: CASSPNFERGSYEQYF.

The DNA for the CDR3 is TGCGCCAGCAGCTTAGGTTCACTAGCGGGAGGGCCCTTCGACGAGCAGTACTTC. Residues: CASSLGSLAGGPFDEQYF. The genes are TRBV5-1 and TRBJ2-7; TRBD2 aligns across 13 bases. Per the germline V gene, CDR1 is SGHRS and CDR2 is YFSETQ. This CDR3 has 18 amino acids. The V and J ends lost 2 bases and 5 bases, in that order; junction bases with no gene match: 13.

CDR3: CASRRSTLTDTQYF. CDR3 DNA: TGTGCCAGCAGGAGGAGTACGTTAACAGATACGCAGTATTTT. The chain carries TRBV27 and TRBJ2-3; the D is unclear. CDR3 length: 14 amino acids. Trimming took 6 bases from V and 3 from J, leaving 13 bases between them. Germline lookup yields CDR1 MNHEY and CDR2 SMNVEV (reference sequence).

The V and J genes are TRBV19 and TRBJ2-7; 7 positions match TRBD2. This CDR3 spans 15 amino acids. Trimming removed 3 bases from V and 2 bases from J; junction bases left unmatched: 7. The germline gives CDR1 LNHDA, CDR2 SQIVND (reference sequence). CDR3 region: CASSMIPSGAYEQYF. CDR3 sequence (DNA): TGTGCCAGTAGTATGATCCCTAGCGGCGCCTACGAGCAGTACTTC.

The chain has TRBV27 and TRBJ1-4; 9 nucleotides agree with TRBD1. The CDR3 runs 18 residues. V lost 2 bases, J lost 3 bases, and 10 bases stayed unmatched. The V gene's germline CDR1 is MNHEY and CDR2 SMNVEV (reference sequence). The CDR3 coding sequence is TGTGCCAGCAGTTTACACCGGGACAGGGTGACCGCTAATGAAAAACTGTTTTTT. Translation: CASSLHRDRVTANEKLFF.